This TCR beta chain derives from a study of cytomegalovirus exposure and HLA in healthy donors. Whole-study context: Within the Caucasian-associated ancestry cluster were around 80% of the roughly 400 genotyped donors. Study results and limitations: In the analysis, some V segments, TRBV6-2 and TRBV6-3 included, were excluded as indistinguishable. A few of the chains that were CMV-associated were confirmed in vitro to be specific for CMV antigens.

PCR was performed using 60 Vbeta and 13 Jbeta primers. Sequenced by immunoSEQ multiplex PCR; TCRdb stores in-frame clones only, minus some. The sample carries 130,000 to 150,000 clones, 55% to 70% recorded once. Notes on this clone: The antigen is unknown.

Sampled while nominally healthy, donors likely had unrecorded immune exposures. Germline CDR1 is SNHLY and CDR2 is FYNNEI. The CDR3 length is 13 residues. The germline V and J ends were trimmed by 4 bases and 12 bases, with 15 bases remaining between them. The rearrangement uses TRBV2 and TRBJ1-4; the D is unclear. Input material: PBMCs. This sequence was found in a woman between 25 and 40 years old in good health and CMV-seropositive. DNA of the CDR3: TGTGCCAGCAGTGGACATAGCGCCGGAGAACTGTTTTTT. Translation: CASSGHSAGELFF.